This TCR beta chain stems from a study of cytomegalovirus exposure and HLA in healthy donors (dated by TCRdb to the late 2010s). A note on the overall study: According to an earlier analysis of several hundred of the donors, about 179 million T cells yielded 100 million or so unique TCR beta sequences and approximately 300 Gb of sequence data. Genome-wide SNP genotypes for about 60% of the roughly 670 donors were used in a later genetic analysis, which treated that subset as a discovery cohort. All discovery cohort repertoires had been generated using a single sequencing platform. Because of strong linkage in the cohort, a few DR-DQ haplotypes were treated as single units for association and clustering. The aim of the study was to test whether cataloging public T cell receptors could identify signatures of past pathogen exposure. A separate validation cohort of some 130 different subjects was used in addition to the 666-subject first cohort. Among around 400 genotyped donors of the cohort, an average of approximately 240,000 unique TCR beta nucleotide sequences were sequenced per donor, roughly 20% of them non-productive. The study profiled the T cell repertoires of more than 500 subjects by immunosequencing and related them to cytomegalovirus serostatus. Among the roughly 400 genotyped donors, around 79% belonged to the genetic ancestry cluster associated with self-reported Caucasian donors. Donor age, sex, ethnicity and CMV serostatus were collected together with the repertoire data. In a later analysis, previously published TCR beta repertoires from about 670 donors were re-analyzed and high-resolution HLA genotyping was added so that TCR occurrence patterns could be studied. HLA typing covered class I and class II loci at four-digit resolution. To predict cytomegalovirus infection status, the study combined high-throughput TCR immunosequencing, statistical association of individual TCRs with disease status, and machine learning. Rather than drawing on any new phenotypic data, the later analysis identified candidate immune exposures from TCR beta sequences and the way those sequences occurred across donors. An earlier analysis of roughly 580 of the donors used high-throughput TCR beta sequencing to judge whether each TCR beta V gene segment behaved as functional or pseudogenic. About 280 gigabases of sequencing data and 70 million to 100 million unique TCR sequences were included in an early release covering 550 to 650 HLA-typed donors. The number of typed donors differed by locus: roughly 629-640 for A, B, C, DRB1 and DQB1; 500 to 550 for DQA1; about 600 for DPA1; and roughly 490 for DPB1.

The cohort comprised 670 or so healthy bone marrow donors. All cohort members were sampled while nominally healthy, although unrecorded immune exposures were likely present. The donor tested CMV seronegative and was one of the 352 seronegative cohort members. Every donor gave a peripheral blood sample, and the peripheral blood mononuclear cells from that sample were used for TCR beta sequencing. Genomic DNA extraction from the blood cell samples was performed with the Qiagen DNeasy Blood Extraction Kit. From its cysteine to its phenylalanine, the CDR3 spans 16 amino acids. Only the CDR3 region is kept as DNA, spanning 48 bases read in frame from base 1. The trim is 0 bases for V and 7 bases for J, with a gap of 13 bases between the germline ends. CDR1 MGHRA and CDR2 YSYEKL were looked up in the germline V gene. The study at large found these results: Assigning TCR associations to individual alleles was difficult when HLA alleles, especially DR and DQ, strongly co-occurred. A later analysis associated around 16,000 TCR beta sequences with specific HLA alleles at a false discovery rate of 0.05. The presence/absence analyses assumed that sequencing depth was roughly uniform across donors, and that assumption may not be true. A later analysis found that HLA-associated TCR beta chains were more clonally expanded and had lower generation probabilities than equally common non-associated chains. A later analysis found that TCR association rates varied across HLA loci, with DRB1 alleles showing the most associated TCRs and HLA-C alleles the fewest. The authors suggested that the approach could potentially be generalized to other disease states and immunological phenotypes. Most CMV-associated TCR beta chains appeared to be HLA-restricted in a later analysis, and the HLA associations seemed to be driven largely by CMV exposure. A further reported finding was that TCR beta sequences accurately predicted the HLA-A and HLA-B alleles for most subjects in the first cohort. In a later genetic analysis, fewer N-insertions in productive TCRs were reported among donors in an Asian-associated ancestry cluster than the roughly 640-donor mean. Because some donors lacked HLA typing at each locus, the association tests relied only on the typed subset. The sequencing pipeline was judged likely to have produced a cluster of highly shared sequence variants as a technical artifact. The cohort was sequenced for TCR beta chains only, and without alpha or paired-chain data the features that could be detected were limited. In a later genetic analysis, a missense DCLRE1C variant was associated with V-gene and J-gene trimming of TCR beta chains, and the association was replicated in an independent cohort. In both the original and validation cohorts, the classifier was reported to diagnose cytomegalovirus status with high specificity and sensitivity. An earlier analysis of approximately 540 of the donors showed that most TCR beta V segments appeared in productive rearrangements either about 87% or about 30% of the time, which broadly matched IMGT annotations. Correlated functional status among segregating V segments might be attributable to linkage disequilibrium, but an unknown experimental factor could not be ruled out. Seventeen rarely observed V segments, including chromosome 9 orphons, were excluded from the earlier analysis of some 590 of the donors because counts were too low. The study listed around 160 TCR beta chains as associated with cytomegalovirus. Several of the top co-occurrence clusters appeared to be linked to parvovirus B19, influenza, CMV and Epstein-Barr virus, according to a later analysis. In vitro tests confirmed that a few of the cytomegalovirus-associated TCR beta chains recognize cytomegalovirus antigens. For the cohort, immune exposure information was limited to CMV serostatus. Most TCR sequences were observed very rarely across donors, whereas some public TCRs were present in many individuals. Because the 87-base-pair reads could not distinguish some IMGT-functional V segments, including TRBV6-2 and TRBV6-3, those segments were excluded.

Library creation used the immunoSEQ multiplex PCR assay. The multiplex PCR relied on a mix of 60 forward primers for TCR Vbeta segments and 13 reverse primers for TCR Jbeta segments. The CDR3 region of rearranged TCR beta genes was amplified from genomic DNA by a multiplex PCR assay. On the Illumina HiSeq System, the amplified TCR beta libraries were sequenced as 87-base-pair reads. In the paper's pipeline: A later analysis tallied roughly 76 million unique TCR beta chains across the 550 to 850 repertoires, and some 12 million of those chains were shared by two or more donors. To remove PCR and sequencing errors, raw reads were error-corrected and collapsed into unique sequences using a nearest-neighbor algorithm that merged closely related sequences. Alignment of CDR3 sequences to IMGT reference sequences was used to assign V, D and J gene segments. For a sequence to be retained, a match of at least six nucleotides to both a V gene segment and a J gene segment was required. A rearrangement counted as productive if the CDR3 had no stop codons and remained in frame with V and J, and every other rearrangement counted as non-productive. CDR3 was defined according to IMGT convention as the region running from the second conserved V-encoded cysteine to the conserved J-encoded phenylalanine. In an earlier analysis of around 540 of the donors, sequences lacking an unambiguous match to a single V gene segment were excluded. An earlier analysis of several hundred of the donors called V segments functional above 56.7% productive rearrangements and segregating when the between-donor standard deviation exceeded 5%. A statistical classification framework was developed to diagnose cytomegalovirus status using the catalog of TCR beta chain sequences. V and J gene assignment, in a later analysis, came from comparing TCR nucleotide sequences with IMGT/GENE-DB human TR gene sequences. The TCRdist pipeline was used in a later analysis to assign CDR3 sequences and most-parsimonious VDJ recombination scenarios. In a later analysis, every TCR beta chain was defined by the combination of its CDR3 amino acid sequence and its V-gene family, and reads without a unique V-gene family were dropped. A later analysis removed 500 to 650 highly shared, low-generation-probability nucleotide sequences to deal with suspected cross-contamination and a sequencing artifact. A later analysis calculated a clonal expansion index for each public chain from normalized within-repertoire ranks of inferred template counts. In a later analysis, generation probabilities were computed using a VDJ recombination model fitted to out-of-frame rearrangements, and the results were checked against IGoR. In a later analysis, TCR-TCR, TCR-HLA and TCR-CMV co-occurrence was scored with hypergeometric tests, and a repertoire-size bias correction was applied to TCR pairs. False discovery rates were estimated in a later analysis by permuting HLA or CMV assignments 20 times. A later analysis grouped co-occurring TCRs with DBSCAN, adding TCRdist sequence similarity when clustering within HLA-allele-positive subsets. Repertoires with fewer than 30,000 or more than 120,000 public chains were left out of co-occurrence clustering, as were five repertoires with anomalous nucleotide sharing. The source is immuneACCESS, and TCRdb retained only in-frame sequences with V and J called. Part of the clones is not carried over; for the studies checked, unresolved V genes explain less than half of this, and the remainder is unexplained. V and J calls and clone size are given by that table; D and trimming were obtained from the DNA. Within this sample are around 190,000 clones, with 70% to 90% of them counted one time only. The ten top clones hold 1.5% to 2% of the sample.

Details on this clone: Its recognized antigen is unknown. There are no base qualities to consult, and no much larger clone falls within one base.

The TCR was taken from a woman younger than 30 in good health and CMV-seronegative. This chain is built from TRBV4-1 and TRBJ1-6; TRBD1 is a weak D gene call, 5 bases matching. Sequenced material: PBMCs. In nucleotides, the sequence is TGCGCCAGCAGCCAAGATTTCCCAAGGGGAAATTCACCCCTCCACTTT. Protein translation: CASSQDFPRGNSPLHF.